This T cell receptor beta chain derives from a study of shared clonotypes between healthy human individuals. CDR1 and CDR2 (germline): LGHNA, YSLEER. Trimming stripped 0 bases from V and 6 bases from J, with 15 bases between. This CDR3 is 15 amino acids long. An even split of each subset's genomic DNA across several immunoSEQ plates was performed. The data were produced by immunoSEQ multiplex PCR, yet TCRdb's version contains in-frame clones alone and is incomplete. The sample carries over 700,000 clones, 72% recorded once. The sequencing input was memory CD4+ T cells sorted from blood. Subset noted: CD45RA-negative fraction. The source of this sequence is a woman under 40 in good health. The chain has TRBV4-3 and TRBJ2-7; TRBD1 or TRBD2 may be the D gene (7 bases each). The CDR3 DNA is TGCGCCAGCAGCCAAGACCGGGGAGGGGGCGCCGAGCAGTACTTC. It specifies CASSQDRGGGAEQYF.